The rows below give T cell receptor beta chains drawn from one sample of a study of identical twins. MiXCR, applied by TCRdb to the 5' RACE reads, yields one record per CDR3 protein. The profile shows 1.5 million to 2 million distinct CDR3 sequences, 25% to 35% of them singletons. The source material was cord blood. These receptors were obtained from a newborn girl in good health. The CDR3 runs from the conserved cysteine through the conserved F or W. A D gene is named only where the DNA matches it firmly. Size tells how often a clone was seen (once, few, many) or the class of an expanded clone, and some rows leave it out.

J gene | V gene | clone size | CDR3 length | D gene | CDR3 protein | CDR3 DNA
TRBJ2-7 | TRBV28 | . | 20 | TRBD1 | CASSLRDPGQGPDGGYEQYF | TGTGCCAGCAGTTTAAGGGACCCGGGACAGGGGCCCGACGGTGGATACGAGCAGTACTTC
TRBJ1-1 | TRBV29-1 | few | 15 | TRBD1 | CSVGHWGTVNTEAFF | TGCAGCGTTGGTCATTGGGGGACAGTGAACACTGAAGCTTTCTTT
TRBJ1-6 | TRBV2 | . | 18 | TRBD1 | CASSKARGQSSYNSPLHF | TGTGCCAGCAGTAAGGCTCGGGGACAGAGCTCCTATAATTCACCCCTCCACTTT
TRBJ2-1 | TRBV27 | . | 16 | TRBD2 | CASSRVPSGRVGEQFF | TGTGCCAGCAGTCGAGTTCCTAGCGGGAGGGTAGGTGAGCAGTTCTTC
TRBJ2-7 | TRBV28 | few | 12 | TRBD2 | CASRREGYEQYF | TGTGCCAGCAGACGGGAGGGCTACGAGCAGTACTTC
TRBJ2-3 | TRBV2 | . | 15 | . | CASSDVYGVADTQYF | TGTGCCAGCAGCGACGTTTATGGGGTAGCAGATACGCAGTATTTT
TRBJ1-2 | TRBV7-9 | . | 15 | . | CASSLEGGVLYGYTF | TGTGCCAGCAGCTTAGAGGGGGGGGTCCTCTATGGCTACACCTTC
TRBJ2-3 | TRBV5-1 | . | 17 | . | CASSLGIPNTLTDTQYF | TGCGCCAGCAGCTTGGGTATTCCCAACACCCTCACGGATACGCAGTATTTT
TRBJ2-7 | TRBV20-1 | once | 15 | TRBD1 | CSARDGGTGTREQYF | TGCAGTGCTAGAGATGGGGGGACAGGGACTCGCGAGCAGTACTTC
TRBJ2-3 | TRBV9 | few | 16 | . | CASSGAGTPSTDTQYF | TGTGCCAGCAGCGGAGCCGGGACCCCTAGCACAGATACGCAGTATTTT
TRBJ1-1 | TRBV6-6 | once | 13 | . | CAILRKGSERAFF | TGTGCCATCCTCCGTAAGGGATCCGAACGAGCTTTCTTT
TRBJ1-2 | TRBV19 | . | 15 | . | CASSIDRAGIYGYTF | TGTGCCAGTAGTATAGATCGTGCCGGGATCTATGGCTACACCTTC
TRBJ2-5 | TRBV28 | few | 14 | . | CASSLRLVFGTQYF | TGTGCCAGCAGTCTGAGACTAGTTTTCGGGACCCAGTACTTC
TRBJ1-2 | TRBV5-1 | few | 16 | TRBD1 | CASSRGTTGAIDGYTF | TGCGCCAGCAGCCGAGGGACGACAGGGGCAATAGATGGCTACACCTTC
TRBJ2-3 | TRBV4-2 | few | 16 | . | CASSQDRSESTDTQYF | TGTGCCAGCAGCCAAGATAGGAGCGAAAGCACAGATACGCAGTATTTT
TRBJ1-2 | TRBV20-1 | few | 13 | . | CSASPPLTYGYTF | TGCAGTGCTAGTCCCCCCCTCACTTATGGCTACACCTTC
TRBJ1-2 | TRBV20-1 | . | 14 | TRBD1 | CSARLKQGGDGYTF | TGCAGTGCTAGACTAAAACAGGGGGGGGATGGCTACACCTTC
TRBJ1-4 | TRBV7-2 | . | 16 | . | CASSLGAGRSNEKLFF | TGTGCCAGCAGCTTAGGGGCGGGGAGGAGCAATGAAAAACTGTTTTTT
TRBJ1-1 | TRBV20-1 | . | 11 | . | CSAPDDTEAFF | TGCAGTGCTCCCGATGACACTGAAGCTTTCTTT
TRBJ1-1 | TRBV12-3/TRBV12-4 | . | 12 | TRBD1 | CASRGGTVGAFF | TGTGCCAGCAGGGGGGGGACAGTAGGAGCTTTCTTT
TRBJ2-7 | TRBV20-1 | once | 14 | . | CSAKTVSSYNEQYF | TGCAGTGCTAAGACAGTAAGCTCCTACAATGAGCAGTACTTC
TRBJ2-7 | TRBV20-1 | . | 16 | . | CSAGDPLERSYNEQYF | TGCAGTGCTGGAGATCCGCTAGAGCGCTCCTACAATGAGCAGTACTTC
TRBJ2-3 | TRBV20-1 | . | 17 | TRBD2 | CSASPTSGSEGTDTQYF | TGCAGTGCTAGCCCGACTAGCGGGAGTGAGGGCACAGATACGCAGTATTTT
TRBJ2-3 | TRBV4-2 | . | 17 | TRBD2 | CASSPIPGLGPTDTQYF | TGTGCCAGCAGCCCCATCCCGGGACTAGGCCCCACAGATACGCAGTATTTT
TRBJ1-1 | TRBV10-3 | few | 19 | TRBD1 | CAISESIGTGFSMNTEAFF | TGTGCCATCAGTGAGTCGATAGGGACAGGTTTTTCCATGAACACTGAAGCTTTCTTT
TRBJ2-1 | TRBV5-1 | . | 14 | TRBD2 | CASSEVAGRDEQFF | TGCGCCAGCAGTGAGGTAGCGGGAAGAGATGAGCAGTTCTTC
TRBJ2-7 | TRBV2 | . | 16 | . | CASSEGRGLRSYEQYF | TGTGCCAGCAGTGAAGGCAGGGGATTACGCTCCTACGAGCAGTACTTC
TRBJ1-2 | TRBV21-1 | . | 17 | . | CASSNGVGGKLNYGYTF | TGTGCCAGCAGCAATGGCGTCGGGGGGAAACTCAACTATGGCTACACCTTC
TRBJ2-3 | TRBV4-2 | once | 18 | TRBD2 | CASSQVSGGSLSTDTQYF | TGTGCCAGCAGCCAAGTAAGCGGGGGCTCCCTTAGCACAGATACGCAGTATTTT
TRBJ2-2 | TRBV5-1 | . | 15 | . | CASSLGHTNTGELFF | TGCGCCAGCAGCTTGGGCCATACAAACACCGGGGAGCTGTTTTTT
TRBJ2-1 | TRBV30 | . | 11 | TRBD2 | CAWRLANEQFF | TGTGCCTGGCGACTAGCCAATGAGCAGTTCTTC
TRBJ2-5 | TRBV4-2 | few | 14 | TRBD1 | CASSQSDRRETQYF | TGTGCCAGCAGCCAATCGGACAGGAGGGAGACCCAGTACTTC
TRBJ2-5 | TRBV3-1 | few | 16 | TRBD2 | CASSQERLAGDNEQYF | TGTGCCAGCAGCCAAGAACGACTAGCGGGGGACAATGAGCAGTACTTC
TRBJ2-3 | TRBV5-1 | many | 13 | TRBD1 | CASSWDREDTQYF | TGCGCCAGCAGCTGGGACAGGGAAGATACGCAGTATTTT
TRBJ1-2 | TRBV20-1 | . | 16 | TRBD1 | CSARGGTGKTNYGYTF | TGCAGTGCTAGAGGAGGGACAGGGAAGACTAACTATGGCTACACCTTC
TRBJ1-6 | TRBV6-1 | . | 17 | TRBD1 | CASSEGTGSSYNSPLHF | TGTGCCAGCAGTGAAGGGACAGGTTCCTCCTATAATTCACCCCTCCACTTT
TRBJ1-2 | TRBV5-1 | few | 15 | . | CASSRGTPDDYGYTF | TGCGCCAGCAGCCGCGGGACTCCGGACGACTATGGCTACACCTTC
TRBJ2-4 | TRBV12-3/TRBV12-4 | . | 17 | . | CASSLRALRSGYEEQYF | TGTGCCAGCAGTTTACGAGCCCTAAGAAGCGGATATGAGGAGCAGTACTTC
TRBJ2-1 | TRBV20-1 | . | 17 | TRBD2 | CSARPLRTSGRYNEQFF | TGCAGTGCTAGACCCCTTAGGACTAGCGGGAGGTACAATGAGCAGTTCTTC
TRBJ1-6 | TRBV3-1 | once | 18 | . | CASSQRTGTSRDNSPLHF | TGTGCCAGCAGCCAAAGAACTGGGACAAGCAGGGATAATTCACCCCTCCACTTT
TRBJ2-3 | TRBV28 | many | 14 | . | CASSNSQFTDTQYF | TGTGCCAGCAGTAACTCGCAGTTCACAGATACGCAGTATTTT
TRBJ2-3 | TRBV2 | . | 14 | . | CASRKEPSTDTQYF | TGTGCCAGCAGGAAGGAGCCGTCGACAGATACGCAGTATTTT